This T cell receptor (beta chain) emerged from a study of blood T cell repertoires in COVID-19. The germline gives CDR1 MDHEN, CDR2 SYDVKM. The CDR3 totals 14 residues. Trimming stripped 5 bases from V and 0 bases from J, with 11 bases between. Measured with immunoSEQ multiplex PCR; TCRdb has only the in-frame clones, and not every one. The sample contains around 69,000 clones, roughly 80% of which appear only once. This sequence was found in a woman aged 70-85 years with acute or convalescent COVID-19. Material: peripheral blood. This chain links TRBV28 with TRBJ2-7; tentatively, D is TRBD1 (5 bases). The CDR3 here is CASSRVGASYEQYF. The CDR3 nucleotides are TGTGCCAGCAGTCGTGTAGGGGCCTCCTACGAGCAGTACTTC.